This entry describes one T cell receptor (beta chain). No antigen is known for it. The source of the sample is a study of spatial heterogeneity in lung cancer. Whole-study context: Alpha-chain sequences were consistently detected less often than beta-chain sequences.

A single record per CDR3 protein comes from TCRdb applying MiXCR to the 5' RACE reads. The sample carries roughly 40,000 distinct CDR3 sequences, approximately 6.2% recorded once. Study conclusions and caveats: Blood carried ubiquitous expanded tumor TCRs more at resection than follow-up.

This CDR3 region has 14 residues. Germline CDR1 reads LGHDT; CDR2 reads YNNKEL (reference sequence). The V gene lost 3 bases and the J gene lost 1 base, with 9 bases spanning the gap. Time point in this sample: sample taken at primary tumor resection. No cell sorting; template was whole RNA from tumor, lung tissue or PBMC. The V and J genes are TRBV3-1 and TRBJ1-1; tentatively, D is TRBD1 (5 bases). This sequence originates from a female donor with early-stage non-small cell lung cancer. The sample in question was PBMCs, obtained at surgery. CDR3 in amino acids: CASSHGHKNTEAFF. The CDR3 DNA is TGTGCCAGCAGCCACGGACATAAGAACACTGAAGCTTTCTTT. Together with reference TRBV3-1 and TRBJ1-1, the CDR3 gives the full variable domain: DTAVSQTPKYLVTQMGNDKSIKCEQNLGHDTMYWYKQDSKKFLKIMFSYNNKELIINETVPNRFSPKSPDKAHLNLHINSLELGDSAVYFCASSHGHKNTEAFFGQGTRLTVV.